The 11 T cell receptor beta chains below come from one sample, sequenced in a study of blood T cell repertoires in COVID-19. Clones were read by immunoSEQ multiplex PCR, and TCRdb kept only the in-frame ones, dropping some. The sample lists some 370,000 clones, around 87% seen once, with 8% to 13% in the top ten. The sample consisted of peripheral blood. The receptors here all came from a woman in her thirties with COVID-19, enrolled during active disease.

There are a few counts of this clone. The rearrangement uses TRBV2 and TRBJ2-7; TRBD1 is a possible D gene (5 bases). The CDR3 loop spans 12 amino acids. The V end lost 11 bases, the J end lost 4 bases, and 15 bases lay between the germline ends. CDR1 and CDR2 (germline): SNHLY, FYNNEI. This CDR3 is CAQGRVGYEQYF. The CDR3 coding sequence is TGTGCCCAGGGCAGGGTCGGATACGAGCAGTACTTC. The entire variable domain, with the rest obtained from reference TRBV2 and TRBJ2-7, is as follows: EPEVTQTPSHQVTQMGQEVILRCVPISNHLYFYWYRQILGQKVEFLVSFYNNEISEKSEIFDDQFSVERPDGSNFTLKIRSTKLEDSAMYFCAQGRVGYEQYFGPGTRLTVT.

The chain couples TRBV7-9 to TRBJ2-7; 7 bases map to TRBD1. CDR1 SEHNR and CDR2 FQNEAQ come from the germline V gene (reference sequence). The CDR3 has 13 residues. The V segment lost 3 bases and the J segment 5 bases; nucleotides outside the gene matches: 4. The CDR3 loop is CASSLTGTNEQYF. In DNA, the CDR3 is TGTGCCAGCAGCTTGACAGGGACAAACGAGCAGTACTTC.

The gene calls are TRBV7-2 and TRBJ2-5; TRBD2 matches 7 bases. CDR1 and CDR2 from the germline V gene are SGHTA and FQGNSA. The V segment lost 5 bases and the J segment 5 bases; nucleotides outside the gene matches: 17. The CDR3 sequence is 17 residues long. The CDR3 reads CASSPRGVGVTKETQYF. The CDR3 nucleotides read TGTGCCAGCAGCCCCCGGGGGGTGGGAGTGACCAAGGAGACCCAGTACTTC.

The chain carries TRBV19 and TRBJ1-4; 11 bases are shared with TRBD1. CDR1 is LNHDA and CDR2 is SQIVND in the germline V gene (reference sequence). Trimming cost V 3 bases and J 8 bases; bases outside gene matches: 5. The CDR3 covers 15 residues. The chain's CDR3 is CASSIGQGAGEKLFF. In DNA, the CDR3 is TGTGCCAGTAGTATCGGACAGGGGGCCGGAGAAAAACTGTTTTTT.

This chain uses TRBV7-9 with TRBJ1-6; D is undetermined. Germline CDR1 is SEHNR and CDR2 is FQNEAQ (reference sequence). Trimming cost V 4 bases and J 6 bases, with 16 bases left between them. The CDR3 sequence is 16 residues long. In DNA form, the CDR3 reads TGTGCCAGCAGCTCCCCTCCCGGAGGCATTAATTCACCCCTCCACTTT. Amino acid sequence: CASSSPPGGINSPLHF. Filled out from reference TRBV7-9 and TRBJ1-6, the complete variable domain reads DTGVSQNPRHKITKRGQNVTFRCDPISEHNRLYWYRQTLGQGPEFLTYFQNEAQLEKSRLLSDRFSAERPKGSFSTLEIQRTEQGDSAMYLCASSSPPGGINSPLHFGNGTRLTVT.

The chain has TRBV3-1 (or the pseudogene TRBV3-2) and TRBJ1-4, with D possibly being TRBD1 (6 bases). Per germline, CDR1 LGHDT and CDR2 YNNKEL (reference sequence). This CDR3 contains 16 residues. Trimming left V 0 bases short and J 7 bases short, with 15 bases between. Here the CDR3 reads CASSQDLGGAGEKLFF. CDR3 coding DNA: TGTGCCAGCAGCCAAGATCTGGGGGGGGCCGGTGAAAAACTGTTTTTT.

V is TRBV7-8 and J is TRBJ1-2, with D perhaps matching TRBD1 (5 bases). Trimming shortened V by 5 bases and J by 5 bases, and 15 bases separated the two germline ends. This CDR3 is 14 amino acids long. The V gene's germline CDR1 is SGHVS and CDR2 FQNEAQ. Here the CDR3 reads CASSPQTATYGYTF. The DNA for the CDR3 is TGTGCCAGCAGCCCGCAGACAGCTACTTATGGCTACACCTTC.

The rearrangement uses TRBV11-1 and TRBJ2-4, with a possible D match to TRBD1 (5 bases). V lost 5 bases to trimming and J lost 6 bases, with 17 bases between them. Germline V gene lookup returns CDR1 SGHAT and CDR2 FQDESV (reference sequence). The CDR3 runs 15 residues. The CDR3 region is CASSLTGRPTNIQYF. DNA of the CDR3: TGTGCCAGCAGCCTCACAGGAAGGCCGACAAACATTCAGTACTTC.

The chain joins TRBV15 to TRBJ1-6; 8 positions agree with TRBD1. V shed 0 bases, J shed 10 bases, and the junction held 5 bases outside the gene matches. The CDR3 contains 15 residues. The germline V gene encodes CDR1 LNHNV and CDR2 YYDKDF (reference sequence). The CDR3: CATSREAGGRSPLHF. The CDR3 nucleotides read TGTGCCACCAGCAGAGAGGCAGGGGGCAGATCACCCCTCCACTTT.

The chain has TRBV5-3 and TRBJ1-5; 8 bases map to TRBD1. TRBV5-3 is given ORF status, its function remaining uncertain. This CDR3 comprises 15 residues. Germline trimming cut 0 bases from V and 8 bases from J; bases unmatched to any gene: 7. The CDR3 reads CARSLDGQGAEPQHF. As DNA, the CDR3 is TGTGCCAGAAGCTTGGATGGACAGGGTGCGGAGCCCCAGCATTTT.

This clone has only one observation. The gene calls are TRBV12-3 or TRBV12-4 and TRBJ2-5, with D hard to call. V was cut by 7 bases and J by 5 bases, with 8 bases left in between. The CDR3 loop spans 11 amino acids. The CDR3 DNA is TGTGCCAGCACCTCCAGGGAGACCCAGTACTTC. Its translation: CASTSRETQYF.